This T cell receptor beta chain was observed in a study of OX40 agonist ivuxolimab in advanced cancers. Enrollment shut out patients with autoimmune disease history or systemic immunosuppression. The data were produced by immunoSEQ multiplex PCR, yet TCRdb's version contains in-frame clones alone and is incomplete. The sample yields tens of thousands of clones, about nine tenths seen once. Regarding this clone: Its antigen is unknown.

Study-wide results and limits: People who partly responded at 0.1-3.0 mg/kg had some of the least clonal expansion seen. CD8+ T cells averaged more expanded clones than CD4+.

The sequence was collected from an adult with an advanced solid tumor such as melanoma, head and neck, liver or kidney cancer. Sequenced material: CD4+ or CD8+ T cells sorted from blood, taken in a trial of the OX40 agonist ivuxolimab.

CDR3 bases: TGTGCCAGCAGACCGGGACTCTCTGAAAAACTGTTTTTT. Translation: CASRPGLSEKLFF. The genes are TRBV28 and TRBJ1-4, with D possibly matching TRBD1 (5 bases). V was clipped by 6 bases and J by 7 bases, with 12 bases between them. The CDR3 loop spans 13 amino acids. CDR1 is MDHEN, CDR2 SYDVKM, per germline. Filled out from reference TRBV28 and TRBJ1-4, the complete variable domain reads DVKVTQSSRYLVKRTGEKVFLECVQDMDHENMFWYRQDPGLGLRLIYFSYDVKMKEKGDIPEGYSVSREKKERFSLILESASTNQTSMYLCASRPGLSEKLFFGSGTQLSVL.